This T cell receptor beta chain originates from a study of blood T cell repertoires in COVID-19. Study information: The United States, Italy and Spain were the sources of the acute and convalescent COVID-19 samples. T cells, B-cell-depleted T cells, or PBMCs supplied cDNA or gDNA.

In the study's own analysis: Cell counts per sample came from amplifying reference gene primers. The method was immunoSEQ multiplex PCR; TCRdb's version includes in-frame clones alone and lacks a portion of them. V and J calls and clone size are those listed in that table; D and trimming were worked out from the DNA. In the table there are 110,000 to 150,000 clones, around three quarters of which are singletons. The CDR3 contains 15 residues. The V and J ends lost 4 bases and 0 bases respectively, with 12 bases between them. The germline V gene encodes CDR1 SQVTM and CDR2 ANQGSEA. This clonotype originated in a man between 60 and 75 years old with acute or convalescent COVID-19. Sequences were obtained from peripheral blood. The chain combines TRBV29-1 with TRBJ2-2, with a weak D call TRBD1 (6 bases). CDR3 region: CSVGEGTTNTGELFF. CDR3 nucleotides: TGCAGCGTTGGTGAGGGGACAACGAACACCGGGGAGCTGTTTTTT.